This T cell receptor beta chain was recorded in a study of blood T cell repertoires in COVID-19. The protocol was immunoSEQ multiplex PCR, while the TCRdb copy is restricted to in-frame clones and leaves out a portion. The data contain about 120,000 clones, over 75% of them singletons. CDR1 is SNHLY and CDR2 is FYNNEI in the germline V gene. J gave up 5 bases and V 7 bases, and 10 bases lay outside the gene matches. The CDR3 has 15 residues. The J gene is TRBJ2-3, the V gene TRBV2, with TRBD2 identical over 9 bases. This sequence originates from a woman aged 80 or over with acute or convalescent COVID-19. Specimen: peripheral blood. CDR3 residues: CASKLSGGPGDTQYF. The DNA of the CDR3 is TGTGCCAGCAAATTGAGCGGGGGGCCGGGAGATACGCAGTATTTT.